Following are 22 T cell receptor beta chains from one sample sequenced in a study of T-cell memory formation after mild COVID-19. TCRdb reanalysed the 5' RACE reads using MiXCR and keeps one entry per CDR3 protein. The sample lists 250,000 to 350,000 distinct CDR3 sequences; 13% to 15% were seen once. Input material: PBMCs or a T cell subset sorted from them (not recorded which). The receptors derive from a man younger than 35 who had mild COVID-19 (a few samples of this study predate the infection). Cell type and time point are not known.

The V call is TRBV7-2, the J call TRBJ2-5, with D possibly being TRBD1 (6 bases). Trimming left V 11 bases short and J 6 bases short, with 25 bases between. Germline values: CDR1 SGHTA, CDR2 FQGNSA. The CDR3 has 15 amino acids. For the CDR3, the DNA is TGTGCCTCCTTCCGACTGACAGGACTCCATAAGACCCAGTACTTC. The encoded protein is CASFRLTGLHKTQYF.

The chain uses TRBV6-6 and TRBJ1-2, with D unresolved. Trimming cost V 0 bases and J 3 bases, with 11 bases left between them. From germline, CDR1 is MNHNY and CDR2 SVGAGI (reference sequence). The CDR3 sequence is 15 residues long. This chain's CDR3 is CASSYSRTEDYGYTF. The CDR3 DNA is TGTGCCAGCAGTTACTCGAGGACGGAAGACTATGGCTACACCTTC.

This clonotype was picked up a small number of times. The V and J genes are TRBV7-2 and TRBJ1-3; no definite D call. V lost 2 bases and J 0 bases, leaving 8 bases between the germline ends. Looked up from germline, CDR1 is SGHTA and CDR2 is FQGNSA. The CDR3 sequence is 15 residues long. CDR3 coding DNA: TGTGCCAGCAGCTTAAGCTACAACTCTGGAAACACCATATATTTT. It encodes CASSLSYNSGNTIYF.

The chain employs TRBV7-2 and TRBJ2-1; 7 bases map to TRBD1. This CDR3 comprises 13 residues. V was clipped by 7 bases and J by 5 bases; unmatched bases: 5. Looked up from germline, CDR1 is SGHTA and CDR2 is FQGNSA. The CDR3 DNA is TGTGCCAGCACCCCGGACAGGAACAATGAGCAGTTCTTC. Its translation: CASTPDRNNEQFF.

The rearrangement links TRBV28 to TRBJ2-7, with a tentative D call TRBD1 (6 bases). The germline CDR1 and CDR2 sequences are MDHEN and SYDVKM. The germline V and J ends were trimmed by 4 bases and 4 bases, with 14 bases remaining between them. The CDR3 totals 14 residues. The DNA for the CDR3 is TGTGCCAGCAGTTACAGGGACCCCGGTTACGAGCAGTACGTC. Translating gives CASSYRDPGYEQYV.

The sample holds a few counts of this clonotype. This chain connects TRBV12-3 or TRBV12-4 to TRBJ2-7; 10 nucleotides agree with TRBD1. The CDR3 sequence is 14 residues long. J lost 3 bases, V lost 6 bases, and 5 bases had no gene match. As DNA, the CDR3 is TGTGCCAGCAGCGCGGGACAGGGGATCTACGAGCAGTACTTC. Translating gives CASSAGQGIYEQYF.

This clonotype has just a few counts. The rearrangement links TRBV29-1 to TRBJ2-2, with D perhaps being TRBD1 or TRBD2 (5 bases each). Trimming shortened V by 3 bases and J by 3 bases, and 14 bases separated the two germline ends. The CDR3 is 15 amino acids. CDR1 is SQVTM and CDR2 is ANQGSEA in the germline V gene. DNA of the CDR3: TGCAGCGTTGAGTTCGGGGCAGGGTACACCGGGGAGCTGTTTTTT. Translating it yields CSVEFGAGYTGELFF.

V gene TRBV10-3 combines with J gene TRBJ1-4; tentative D call: TRBD1 (5 bases). With 4 bases removed from V and 7 bases from J, the gap between germline ends came to 13 bases. Per germline, CDR1 ENHRY and CDR2 SYGVKD. The CDR3 is made up of 14 amino acids. The CDR3 nucleotides read TGTGCCATCAGTGGAACCGGACATAGTGAAAAACTGTTTTTT. This encodes CAISGTGHSEKLFF.

This clonotype was picked up a small number of times. The chain links TRBV7-2 to TRBJ1-1; D is perhaps TRBD1 (5 bases). The CDR3 consists of 13 residues. Trimming removed 5 bases from V and 8 bases from J, with 15 bases in between. Germline CDR1 is SGHTA and CDR2 is FQGNSA. CDR3 DNA sequence: TGTGCCAGCAGCCCGGGGACGGATAGAGAAGCTTTCTTT. This translates into CASSPGTDREAFF.

This clonotype was observed at least ten times. This sequence joins TRBV5-1 and TRBJ2-2, with D maybe TRBD1 (6 bases). The germline V gene encodes CDR1 SGHRS and CDR2 YFSETQ. V dropped 4 bases and J dropped 0 bases, with 10 bases sitting between them. The CDR3 runs to 15 residues. CDR3 nucleotide sequence: TGCGCCAGCAGCGCTGGACAGCCGAACACCGGGGAGCTGTTTTTT. Translating it yields CASSAGQPNTGELFF.

This clonotype has at least ten counts. The genes are TRBV20-1 and TRBJ1-5; D may be TRBD1 (6 bases). The CDR3 runs 12 residues. The germline V gene encodes CDR1 DFQATT and CDR2 SNEGSKA (reference sequence). As DNA, the CDR3 is TGCAGGGCGGGAGGGGGGAATCAGCCCCAGCATTTT. This gives the protein CRAGGGNQPQHF.

This rearrangement joins TRBV12-3 or TRBV12-4 to TRBJ2-5; D possibly corresponds to TRBD2 (7 bases). The CDR3 is 15 residues long. V was clipped by 7 bases and J by 5 bases, with 20 bases between them. The CDR3 region is CASTTGGLPPETQYF. Written as DNA, the CDR3 is TGTGCCAGCACTACCGGGGGGCTCCCCCCTGAGACCCAGTACTTC.

This clonotype was detected a few times. This chain connects TRBV7-9 to TRBJ2-4; no firm D call. Germline V lookup: CDR1 SEHNR, CDR2 FQNEAQ (reference sequence). The CDR3 length is 11 residues. With 5 bases removed from V and 8 bases from J, the gap between germline ends came to 7 bases. The CDR3 spells CASSPGDIQYF. As DNA, the CDR3 is TGTGCCAGCAGCCCTGGGGACATTCAGTACTTC.

This sequence joins TRBV15 and TRBJ2-7; no clear D gene. Germline-derived CDR1 and CDR2 are LNHNV and YYDKDF (reference sequence). V was trimmed by 1 base and J by 2 bases, leaving 6 bases between them. The CDR3 is 13 residues long. CDR3: CATSRGQPYEQYF. As DNA, the CDR3 is TGTGCCACCAGCAGAGGTCAGCCCTACGAGCAGTACTTC.

This clonotype came up a few times. The J gene is TRBJ2-5, the V gene TRBV20-1; the match to TRBD2 covers 11 bases. Unmatched junction bases numbered 18, after V lost 0 bases and J lost 3 bases. The CDR3 is 20 amino acids. Germline-derived CDR1 and CDR2 are DFQATT and SNEGSKA (reference sequence). In nucleotides, the CDR3 is TGCAGTGCTAGAGATTGGCCCCTGCCTAGCGGGGGGCGACTAAAAGAGACCCAGTACTTC. Protein: CSARDWPLPSGGRLKETQYF.

V and J are TRBV6-5 and TRBJ2-7; D is unresolved. V was cut by 5 bases and J by 0 bases, with 11 bases left in between. This CDR3 comprises 14 residues. Per germline, CDR1 MNHEY and CDR2 SVGAGI. CDR3 coding DNA: TGTGCCAGCAGTACCGGACCTCCCTCCTACGAGCAGTACGTC. Amino acids: CASSTGPPSYEQYV.

The CDR3 loop is CASSLVPANYEQYF. DNA for the CDR3: TGTGCCAGCAGCTTGGTACCCGCGAACTACGAGCAGTACTTC. The chain joins TRBV5-4 to TRBJ2-7; D remains ambiguous. Trimming removed 0 bases from V and 3 bases from J, with 10 bases in between. Germline CDR1 reads SGHNT; CDR2 reads YYREEE (reference sequence). The CDR3 covers 14 residues.

A few counts support this clonotype. The chain uses TRBV5-1 and TRBJ1-1, with D possibly matching TRBD1 (6 bases). The CDR3 is made up of 16 amino acids. Germline V gene data show CDR1 as SGHRS and CDR2 as YFSETQ. Trimming took off 5 bases at V and 6 bases at J, with 23 bases between the two ends. Here the CDR3 reads CASRVGGAGRVSEAFF. CDR3 DNA sequence: TGCGCCAGCAGGGTAGGGGGGGCAGGGCGTGTTTCTGAAGCTTTCTTT.

Only a few counts were recorded for this clonotype. The rearrangement joins TRBV7-9 to TRBJ2-7; 8 nucleotides align to TRBD1. The CDR3 contains 14 residues. V was pared by 5 bases and J by 2 bases, with 5 bases of the junction left unmatched. CDR1 and CDR2 (germline): SEHNR, FQNEAQ (reference sequence). CDR3 DNA sequence: TGTGCCAGCAGCCCCGAGGGACAGGCCTACGAGCAGTACTTC. It codes for CASSPEGQAYEQYF. The full variable domain, in which reference TRBV7-9 and TRBJ2-7 provide the parts outside the CDR3, is DTGVSQNPRHKITKRGQNVTFRCDPISEHNRLYWYRQTLGQGPEFLTYFQNEAQLEKSRLLSDRFSAERPKGSFSTLEIQRTEQGDSAMYLCASSPEGQAYEQYFGPGTRLTVT.

The chain couples TRBV6-5 to TRBJ1-6; D is uncertain. The CDR3 sequence is 15 residues long. The V gene lost 2 bases and the J gene lost 8 bases, with 13 bases spanning the gap. In germline, CDR1 is MNHEY, CDR2 SVGAGI. The CDR3 is CASSYGPGADSPLHF. The CDR3 DNA reads TGTGCCAGCAGTTACGGGCCTGGCGCTGATTCACCCCTCCACTTT.

The V call is TRBV24-1, the J call TRBJ1-1; D uncertain. This CDR3 contains 18 residues. The V gene lost 3 bases and the J gene lost 5 bases, with 24 bases spanning the gap. The germline CDR1 and CDR2 sequences are KGHDR and SFDVKD. CDR3 amino acids: CATSDMPKLLAGGTEAFF. DNA of the CDR3: TGTGCCACCAGTGATATGCCTAAATTACTGGCCGGAGGGACTGAAGCTTTCTTT.

This clonotype was seen only a few times. CDR3 sequence reads: CASSSGRDPPLHF. The CDR3 nucleotides are TGTGCCAGCAGCTCGGGGCGAGACCCACCCCTCCACTTT. V and J are TRBV3-1 and TRBJ1-6; possible D gene TRBD1, 5 bases. The CDR3 extends over 13 amino acids. Looked up from germline, CDR1 is LGHDT and CDR2 is YNNKEL (reference sequence). With 5 bases removed from V and 11 bases from J, the gap between germline ends came to 13 bases.